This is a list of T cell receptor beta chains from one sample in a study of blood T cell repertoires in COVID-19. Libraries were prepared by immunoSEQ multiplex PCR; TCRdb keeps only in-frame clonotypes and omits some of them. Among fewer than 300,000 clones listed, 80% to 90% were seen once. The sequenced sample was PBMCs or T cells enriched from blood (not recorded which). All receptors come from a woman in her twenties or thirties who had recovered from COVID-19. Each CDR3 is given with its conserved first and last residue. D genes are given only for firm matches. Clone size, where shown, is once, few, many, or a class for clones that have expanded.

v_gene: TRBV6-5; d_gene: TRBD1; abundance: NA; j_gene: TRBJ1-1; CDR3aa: CASTGGTEAFF; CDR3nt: TGTGCCAGCACAGGGGGCACTGAAGCTTTCTTT
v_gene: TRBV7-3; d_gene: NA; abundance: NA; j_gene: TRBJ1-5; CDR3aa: CASSLTGGNQPQHF; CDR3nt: TGTGCCAGCAGCTTAACCGGTGGCAATCAGCCCCAGCATTTT
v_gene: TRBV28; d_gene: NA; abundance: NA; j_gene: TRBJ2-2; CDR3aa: CASERVWRNTGELFF; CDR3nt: TGTGCCAGCGAACGGGTATGGAGGAACACCGGGGAGCTGTTTTTT
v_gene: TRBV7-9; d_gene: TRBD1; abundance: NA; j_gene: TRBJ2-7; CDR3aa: CASSRTGKLYEQYF; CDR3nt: TGTGCCAGCAGCCGGACAGGGAAACTCTACGAGCAGTACTTC
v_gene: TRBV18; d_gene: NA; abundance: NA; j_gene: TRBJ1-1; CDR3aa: CASSPGVWDTNTEAFF; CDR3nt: TGTGCCAGCTCACCGGGAGTTTGGGATACGAACACTGAAGCTTTCTTT
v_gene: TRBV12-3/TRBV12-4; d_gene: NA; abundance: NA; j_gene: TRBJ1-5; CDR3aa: CASSFYGNQPQHF; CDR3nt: TGTGCCAGCAGTTTTTACGGGAATCAGCCCCAGCATTTT
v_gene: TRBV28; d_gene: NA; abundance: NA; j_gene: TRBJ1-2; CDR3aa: CASSDSRRNYGYTF; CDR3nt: TGTGCCAGCAGTGACAGCCGCCGTAATTATGGCTACACCTTC
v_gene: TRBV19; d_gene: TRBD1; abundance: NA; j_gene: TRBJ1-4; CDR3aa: CASRADRSNEKLFF; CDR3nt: TGTGCCAGTAGAGCGGACAGGAGTAATGAAAAACTGTTTTTT
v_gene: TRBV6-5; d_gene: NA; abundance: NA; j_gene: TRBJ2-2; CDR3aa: CASSFDPGSNTGELFF; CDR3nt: TGTGCCAGCAGTTTTGATCCGGGATCGAACACCGGGGAGCTGTTTTTT
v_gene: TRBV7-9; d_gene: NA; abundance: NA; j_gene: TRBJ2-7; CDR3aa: CASSLGIRSGLRIEQYF; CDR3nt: TGTGCCAGCAGCTTAGGTATTAGGTCGGGACTGCGAATCGAGCAGTACTTC
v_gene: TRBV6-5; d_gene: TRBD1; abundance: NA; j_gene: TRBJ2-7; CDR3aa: CASSYFTGQGSYEQYF; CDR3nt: TGTGCCAGCAGTTACTTTACGGGACAGGGGTCCTACGAGCAGTACTTC
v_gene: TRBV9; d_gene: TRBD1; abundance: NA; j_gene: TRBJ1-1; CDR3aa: CASSVDFEDRPMNTEAFF; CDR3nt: TGTGCCAGCAGCGTAGATTTTGAGGACAGGCCCATGAACACTGAAGCTTTCTTT
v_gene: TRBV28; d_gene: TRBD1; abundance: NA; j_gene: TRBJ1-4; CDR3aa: CASSLLDRVYEKLFF; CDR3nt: TGTGCCAGCAGCCTGCTCGACAGGGTCTATGAAAAACTGTTTTTT
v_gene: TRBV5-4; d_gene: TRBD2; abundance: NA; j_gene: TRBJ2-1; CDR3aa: CASSSKRLAENEQFF; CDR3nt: TGTGCCAGCAGCTCAAAGCGACTAGCGGAAAATGAGCAGTTCTTC
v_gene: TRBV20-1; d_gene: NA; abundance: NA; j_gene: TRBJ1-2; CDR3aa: CSLGQNYGYTF; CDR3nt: TGCAGCCTGGGACAAAACTATGGCTACACCTTC
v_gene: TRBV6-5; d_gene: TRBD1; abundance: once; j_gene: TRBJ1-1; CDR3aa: CASRGQQVVGTEAFF; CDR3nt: TGTGCCAGCAGGGGACAGCAAGTAGTGGGCACTGAAGCTTTCTTT
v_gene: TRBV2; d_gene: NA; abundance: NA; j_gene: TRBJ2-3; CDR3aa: CASTAGPGTDTQYF; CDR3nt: TGTGCCAGCACAGCAGGCCCTGGGACAGATACGCAGTATTTT
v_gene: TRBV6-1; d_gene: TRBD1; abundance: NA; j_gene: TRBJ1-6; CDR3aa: CASSEAGTDNSPLHF; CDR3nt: TGTGCCAGCAGTGAAGCTGGGACAGATAATTCACCCCTCCACTTT
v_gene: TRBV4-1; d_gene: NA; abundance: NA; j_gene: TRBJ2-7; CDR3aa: CASSQPADSYEQYF; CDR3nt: TGCGCCAGCAGCCAACCAGCGGACTCCTACGAGCAGTACTTC
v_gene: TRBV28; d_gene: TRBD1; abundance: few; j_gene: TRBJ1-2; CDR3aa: CASSRAPGQGAYGYTF; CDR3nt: TGTGCCAGCAGCCGAGCCCCGGGACAGGGGGCGTATGGCTACACCTTC
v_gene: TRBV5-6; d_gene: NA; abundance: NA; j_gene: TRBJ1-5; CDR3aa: CASSGTLNQPQHF; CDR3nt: TGTGCCAGCAGCGGGACACTCAATCAGCCCCAGCATTTT
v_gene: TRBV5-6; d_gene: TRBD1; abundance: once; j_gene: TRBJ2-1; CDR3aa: CASSLFSRTGGTFYNEQFF; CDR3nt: TGTGCCAGCAGCCTCTTTTCTAGGACAGGGGGGACCTTTTACAATGAGCAGTTCTTC
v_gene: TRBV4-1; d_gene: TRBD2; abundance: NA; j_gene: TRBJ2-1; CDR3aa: CASSQDAGGYNEQFF; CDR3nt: TGCGCCAGCAGCCAGGACGCGGGGGGATACAATGAGCAGTTCTTC
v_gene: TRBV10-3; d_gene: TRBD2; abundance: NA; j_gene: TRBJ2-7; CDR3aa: CAISGPGLAGGRGEQYF; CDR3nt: TGTGCCATCAGTGGGCCGGGACTAGCGGGAGGGAGAGGGGAGCAGTACTTC
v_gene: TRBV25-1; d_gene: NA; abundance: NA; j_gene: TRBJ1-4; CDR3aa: CASSEVSAAGKLFF; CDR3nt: TGTGCCAGCAGTGAGGTATCGGCAGCAGGAAAACTGTTTTTT
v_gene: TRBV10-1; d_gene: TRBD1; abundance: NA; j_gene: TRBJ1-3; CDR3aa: CASSPTPGQGHSGNTIYF; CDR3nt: TGCGCCAGCAGCCCAACCCCGGGACAGGGCCACTCTGGAAACACCATATATTTT
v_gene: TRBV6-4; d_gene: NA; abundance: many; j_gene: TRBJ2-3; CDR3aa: CASSDGGASTDTQYF; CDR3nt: TGTGCCAGCAGTGACGGGGGGGCTAGCACAGATACGCAGTATTTT
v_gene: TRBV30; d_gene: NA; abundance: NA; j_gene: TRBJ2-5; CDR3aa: CAWAGSQETQYF; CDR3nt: TGTGCCTGGGCGGGATCCCAAGAGACCCAGTACTTC
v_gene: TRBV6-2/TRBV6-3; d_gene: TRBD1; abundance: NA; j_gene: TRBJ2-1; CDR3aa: CASSSGTGAYNEQFF; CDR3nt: TGTGCCAGCAGTTCCGGGACAGGAGCCTACAATGAGCAGTTCTTC
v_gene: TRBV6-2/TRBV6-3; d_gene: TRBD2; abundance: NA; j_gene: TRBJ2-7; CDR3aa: CASSPRGGTSGRSYEQYF; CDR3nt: TGTGCCAGCAGCCCACGGGGAGGGACTAGCGGGCGATCCTACGAGCAGTACTTC
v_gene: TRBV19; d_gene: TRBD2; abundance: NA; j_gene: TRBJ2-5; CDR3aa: CASTDSSGRETQYF; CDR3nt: TGTGCCAGTACCGATTCTAGCGGGAGGGAGACCCAGTACTTC
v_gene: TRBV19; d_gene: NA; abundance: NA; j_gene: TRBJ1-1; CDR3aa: CASSIQGFRTEAFF; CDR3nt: TGTGCCAGTAGTATACAGGGCTTTCGGACTGAAGCTTTCTTT
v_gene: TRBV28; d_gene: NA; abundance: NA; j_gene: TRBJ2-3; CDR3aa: CASRPGTDTQYF; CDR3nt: TGTGCCAGCAGGCCAGGTACAGATACGCAGTATTTT
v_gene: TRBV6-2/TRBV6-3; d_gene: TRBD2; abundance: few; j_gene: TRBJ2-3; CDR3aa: CASSYSGGATDTQYF; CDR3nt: TGTGCCAGCAGTTACAGCGGGGGGGCCACAGATACGCAGTATTTT
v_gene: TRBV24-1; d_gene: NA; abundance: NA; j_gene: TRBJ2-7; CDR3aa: CATSDEREHSYEQYF; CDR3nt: TGTGCCACCAGTGATGAGAGGGAACACTCCTACGAGCAGTACTTC
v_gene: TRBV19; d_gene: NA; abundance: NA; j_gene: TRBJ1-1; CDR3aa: CASSIQSGMNTEAFF; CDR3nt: TGTGCCAGTAGTATACAGTCAGGGATGAACACTGAAGCTTTCTTT
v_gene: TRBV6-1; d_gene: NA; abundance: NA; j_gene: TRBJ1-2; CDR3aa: CASSEAHGPGAYGYTF; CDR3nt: TGTGCCAGCAGTGAAGCGCACGGACCAGGGGCTTATGGCTACACCTTC
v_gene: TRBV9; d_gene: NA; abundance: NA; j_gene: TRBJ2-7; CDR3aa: CASSVAGQGPFYEQYF; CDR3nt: TGTGCCAGCAGCGTAGCTGGGCAGGGGCCATTCTACGAGCAGTACTTC
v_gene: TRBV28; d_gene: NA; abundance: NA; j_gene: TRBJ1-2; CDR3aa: CASSFIGVLLGGTF; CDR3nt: TGTGCCAGCAGTTTCATAGGGGTGTTGCTAGGTGGGACCTTC
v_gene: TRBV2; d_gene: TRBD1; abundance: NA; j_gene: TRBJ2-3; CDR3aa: CASATTGGDTDTQYF; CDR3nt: TGTGCCAGTGCCACTACAGGGGGCGATACAGATACGCAGTATTTT
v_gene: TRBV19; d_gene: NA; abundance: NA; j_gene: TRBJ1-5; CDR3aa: CASSIILAGHNQPQHF; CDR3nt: TGTGCCAGTAGTATAATCTTGGCGGGGCACAATCAGCCCCAGCATTTT
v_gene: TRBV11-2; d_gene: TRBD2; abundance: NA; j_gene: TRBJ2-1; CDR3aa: CASITSGSFGEQFF; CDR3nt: TGTGCCAGCATCACTAGCGGGAGCTTCGGTGAGCAGTTCTTC
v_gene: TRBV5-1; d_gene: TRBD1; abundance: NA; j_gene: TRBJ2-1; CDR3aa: CASRLHTTGGPYNEQFF; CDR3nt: TGCGCCAGCAGACTTCATACGACAGGGGGCCCGTACAATGAGCAGTTCTTC
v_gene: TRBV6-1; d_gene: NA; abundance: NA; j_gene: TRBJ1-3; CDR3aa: CASSEVRSFISGNTIYF; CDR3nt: TGTGCCAGCAGTGAAGTGCGATCTTTTATCTCTGGAAACACCATATATTTT
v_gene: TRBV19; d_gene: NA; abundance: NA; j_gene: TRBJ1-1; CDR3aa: CASSMLGGLSEAFF; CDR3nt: TGTGCCAGTAGTATGCTTGGGGGGTTGTCTGAAGCTTTCTTT
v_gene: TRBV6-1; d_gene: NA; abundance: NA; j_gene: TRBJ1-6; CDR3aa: CASSEAWFQNSPLHF; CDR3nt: TGTGCCAGCAGTGAAGCTTGGTTTCAGAATTCACCCCTCCACTTT
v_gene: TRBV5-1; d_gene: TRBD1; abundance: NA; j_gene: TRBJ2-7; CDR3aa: CASSPQTDRGQSEQYF; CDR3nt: TGCGCCAGCAGCCCGCAGACGGACAGGGGACAGAGCGAGCAGTACTTC
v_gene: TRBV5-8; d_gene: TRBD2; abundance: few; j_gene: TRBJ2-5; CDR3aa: CASSLGAGEGETQYF; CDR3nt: TGTGCCAGCAGCTTGGGCGCGGGGGAGGGAGAGACCCAGTACTTC